These 2 T cell receptor beta chains were all obtained from the same sample, sequenced in a study of cytomegalovirus exposure and HLA in healthy donors. The PCR used 60 Vbeta and 13 Jbeta primers. TCRdb's copy holds only in-frame clones and misses some; the assay was immunoSEQ multiplex PCR. The sample yields roughly 120,000 clones, around three quarters seen once. The sample consisted of PBMCs. The source is a man aged 25-45 years in good health and CMV-seropositive.

As to this clone: One end of the junction fails to match germline, which may point to a read error. V and J are TRBV30 and TRBJ2-6; D may be TRBD1 (5 bases). In germline, CDR1 is GTSNPN, CDR2 SVGIG (reference sequence). The CDR3 is 15 residues long. CDR3 amino acids: CAWSPLGTGANGLTF. CDR3 sequence (DNA): TGTGCCTGGAGCCCTCTCGGAACTGGGGCCAACGGCCTGACTTTC.

V gene TRBV2 combines with J gene TRBJ1-1, with no clear D. V dropped 6 bases and J dropped 3 bases, with 5 bases sitting between them. This CDR3 has 11 residues. The V gene's germline CDR1 is SNHLY and CDR2 FYNNEI. This chain's CDR3 is CASSLYTEAFF. The DNA for the CDR3 is TGTGCCAGCAGCCTTTACACTGAAGCTTTCTTT.